This TCR beta chain was obtained from a study of T cell responses to AZD1222 COVID-19 vaccine. Findings of the study overall: It was only after the peak T cell response that any repertoires were sampled.

About this clone itself: Its antigen is not known.

Germline assignment: CDR1 MNHEY and CDR2 SVGAGI. The CDR3 loop spans 15 amino acids. Losses at the gene ends were 6 bases for V and 6 bases for J; bases not matched to a gene: 12. Profiling relied on immunoSEQ multiplex PCR, and the TCRdb table lists in-frame clones only, not all of them. This table has about 110,000 clones, over 85% appearing once. Sequencing used peripheral blood, obtained on day 0 of AZD1222 vaccination. The TCR originated in an adult in good health. The rearrangement uses TRBV6-5 and TRBJ2-7; 9 bases line up with TRBD1. Here the CDR3 reads CASRGLGQGGSEQYF. The DNA for the CDR3 is TGTGCCAGCAGGGGGCTGGGACAGGGAGGGAGCGAGCAGTACTTC.